These 17 T cell receptor beta chains were all obtained from the same sample, sequenced in a study of blood T cell repertoires in COVID-19. TCRdb's copy holds only in-frame clones and misses some; the assay was immunoSEQ multiplex PCR. The data contain about 120,000 clones, around 85% of them singletons. Sequencing was performed on peripheral blood. These TCRs come from a young man with COVID-19, enrolled during active disease.

V gene TRBV19 combines with J gene TRBJ2-5, with 7 bases lining up with TRBD2. Germline values: CDR1 LNHDA, CDR2 SQIVND (reference sequence). CDR3 length: 14 amino acids. J lost 6 bases, V lost 3 bases, and 7 bases had no gene match. CDR3 sequence: CASSIRTSPKTQYF. CDR3 nucleotide sequence: TGTGCCAGTAGTATCCGGACTAGTCCGAAGACCCAGTACTTC.

This chain uses TRBV11-1 with TRBJ2-1; D perhaps matches TRBD1 (6 bases). CDR1 and CDR2 from the germline V gene are SGHAT and FQDESV (reference sequence). The CDR3 is made up of 13 amino acids. Trimming pared 5 bases from V and 5 bases from J, leaving 10 bases between. The CDR3 sequence: CASSPRTDNEQFF. The CDR3 nucleotides read TGTGCCAGCAGCCCCCGGACAGACAATGAGCAGTTCTTC.

The V and J genes are TRBV10-3 and TRBJ1-6, with D hard to call. Looked up from germline, CDR1 is ENHRY and CDR2 is SYGVKD. The CDR3 has 16 amino acids. The germline V and J ends were trimmed by 3 bases and 0 bases, with 9 bases remaining between them. The CDR3 bases are TGTGCCATCAGTGACCCGGTGAGCTCCTATAATTCACCCCTCCACTTT. Residues: CAISDPVSSYNSPLHF.

This clone showed up just once. The chain links TRBV6-2 or TRBV6-3 to TRBJ1-1; TRBD1 might be the D (6 bases). V was shortened by 0 bases and J by 3 bases, with 14 bases between the two germline ends. This CDR3 has 16 residues. The germline V gene encodes CDR1 MNHEY and CDR2 SVGEGT. Written as DNA, the CDR3 is TGTGCCAGCAGTTACTCGATTTACAGGGCCGACACTGAAGCTTTCTTT. The encoded protein is CASSYSIYRADTEAFF.

The chain has TRBV19 and TRBJ1-5, with D uncertain. This CDR3 region has 16 residues. V was pared by 5 bases and J by 5 bases, with 19 bases between. From germline, CDR1 is LNHDA and CDR2 SQIVND (reference sequence). As DNA, the CDR3 is TGTGCCAGTAGTGATACCCGGTCCCTCGGGGATCAGCCCCAGCATTTT. It encodes CASSDTRSLGDQPQHF.

This sequence joins TRBV30 and TRBJ1-4, with TRBD1 matching over 7 bases. J gave up 0 bases and V 3 bases, and 4 bases lay outside the gene matches. Per germline, CDR1 GTSNPN and CDR2 SVGIG (reference sequence). CDR3 size: 15 residues. CDR3 DNA: TGTGCCTGGAGACAGGGGTACACAACTAATGAAAAACTGTTTTTT. Translated: CAWRQGYTTNEKLFF.

This clone was observed at least ten times. The chain's CDR3 is CASTGLLKDNEQFF. The CDR3 nucleotides are TGTGCCAGCACAGGACTCCTGAAGGACAATGAGCAGTTCTTC. The rearrangement uses TRBV2 and TRBJ2-1, with D perhaps matching TRBD2 (5 bases). V lost 7 bases to trimming and J lost 5 bases, with 15 bases between them. Germline CDR1 is SNHLY and CDR2 is FYNNEI. This CDR3 spans 14 amino acids.

The J gene is TRBJ2-5, the V gene TRBV11-2; no definite D call. The length of the CDR3 is 13 residues. CDR1 is SGHAT and CDR2 is FQNNGV in the germline V gene. Trimming removed 1 base at V and 4 bases at J, with 7 bases between. This CDR3 reads CASSLGGGETQYF. In DNA form, the CDR3 reads TGTGCCAGCAGCTTAGGCGGCGGAGAGACCCAGTACTTC.

The V call is TRBV9, the J call TRBJ2-7; 13 bases are a match to TRBD2. V lost 4 bases and J lost 4; bases outside the gene matches: 8. CDR3 length: 16 residues. Per the germline V gene, CDR1 is SGDLS and CDR2 is YYNGEE. The CDR3 region has the DNA TGTGCCAGCAGCCCGTTTGGGACTAGCGGGATTTACGAGCAGTACTTC. It specifies CASSPFGTSGIYEQYF.

The chain links TRBV3-1 (or the pseudogene TRBV3-2) to TRBJ2-7; tentative D call: TRBD2 (6 bases). There are 16 residues in the CDR3. Per the germline V gene, CDR1 is LGHDT and CDR2 is YNNKEL (reference sequence). Trimming took off 1 base at V and 7 bases at J, with 20 bases between the two ends. CDR3 in DNA: TGTGCCAGCAGCCAAGGCGGACTACTACCTTCTACGGAGCAGTACTTC. Translated, it gives CASSQGGLLPSTEQYF.

The V call is TRBV6-2 or TRBV6-3, the J call TRBJ2-5; D unclear. This CDR3 spans 13 amino acids. Trimming pared 5 bases from V and 5 bases from J, leaving 12 bases between. Germline V gene lookup returns CDR1 MNHEY and CDR2 SVGEGT. The CDR3 is CASSRVVEETQYF. CDR3 DNA: TGTGCCAGCAGTCGGGTAGTAGAGGAGACCCAGTACTTC.

This rearrangement joins TRBV6-7 to TRBJ1-3, with D perhaps TRBD1 (6 bases). TRBV6-7 is given ORF status, its function remaining uncertain. This CDR3 has 20 residues. The V and J ends lost 0 bases and 0 bases respectively, with 21 bases between them. In DNA form, the CDR3 reads TGTGCCAGCAGTTACTCGAGCCCGGGGGGCAAAAAGGACTCTGGAAACACCATATATTTT. Translating gives CASSYSSPGGKKDSGNTIYF.

The chain has TRBV2 and TRBJ2-7; maybe TRBD1 (5 bases). This CDR3 is 15 amino acids long. Per germline, CDR1 SNHLY and CDR2 FYNNEI. Trimming left V 6 bases short and J 3 bases short, with 18 bases between. The CDR3 here is CASRLRGDGGYEQYF. CDR3 sequence (DNA): TGTGCCAGCAGGCTAAGGGGCGATGGTGGCTACGAGCAGTACTTC.

The J gene is TRBJ1-5, the V gene TRBV28; maybe TRBD1 (5 bases). This CDR3 contains 15 residues. V was pared by 3 bases and J by 3 bases, with 12 bases between. Germline values: CDR1 MDHEN, CDR2 SYDVKM. CDR3 in amino acids: CASSLIGGVNQPQHF. CDR3 DNA: TGTGCCAGCAGTTTGATAGGAGGGGTCAATCAGCCCCAGCATTTT.

This clone has only one observation. V usage is TRBV5-1 and J usage is TRBJ2-1, with 10 positions matching TRBD2. Germline CDR1 and CDR2: SGHRS and YFSETQ. This CDR3 spans 15 amino acids. The J segment lost 8 bases and the V segment lost 4 bases, leaving 9 bases of the junction unmatched. DNA of the CDR3: TGCGCCAGCAGCGCCACTAGCGGGATTGGTGATGAGCAGTTCTTC. Amino acids: CASSATSGIGDEQFF.

The rearrangement joins TRBV5-1 to TRBJ2-1; the match to TRBD2 covers 12 bases. From germline, CDR1 is SGHRS and CDR2 YFSETQ. The trim removed 0 bases at V and 2 bases at J, leaving 3 bases unmatched. There are 17 residues in the CDR3. This chain's CDR3 is CASSLVGTSGPYNEQFF. The CDR3 DNA reads as TGCGCCAGCAGCTTGGTAGGGACTAGCGGGCCCTACAATGAGCAGTTCTTC. The full variable domain, rest sourced from reference TRBV5-1 and TRBJ2-1, is KAGVTQTPRYLIKTRGQQVTLSCSPISGHRSVSWYQQTPGQGLQFLFEYFSETQRNKGNFPGRFSGRQFSNSRSEMNVSTLELGDSALYLCASSLVGTSGPYNEQFFGPGTRLTVL.

The chain has TRBV19 and TRBJ1-4; the D is unclear. CDR1 is LNHDA and CDR2 is SQIVND in the germline V gene (reference sequence). This CDR3 contains 15 residues. Trimming left V 3 bases short and J 5 bases short, with 13 bases between. CDR3 sequence (DNA): TGTGCCAGTAGTATGATGGTTCAGGTGAATGAAAAACTGTTTTTT. The encoded protein is CASSMMVQVNEKLFF.